These 2 T cell receptor beta chains came from one sample sequenced in a study of blood T cell repertoires in COVID-19. Sequencing used immunoSEQ multiplex PCR; TCRdb keeps in-frame clones, though not all of them. The data contain approximately 150,000 clones, roughly 86% of them singletons. Sequenced sample: peripheral blood. These TCRs come from a human donor with acute or convalescent COVID-19. The donor label of this sample is uncertain.

This clone was detected once. The chain employs TRBV2 and TRBJ1-1, with a weak D call TRBD1 (5 bases). Germline V gene data show CDR1 as SNHLY and CDR2 as FYNNEI. This CDR3 region has 17 residues. V was cut by 4 bases and J by 7 bases, with 25 bases left in between. CDR3 sequence: CASSARPLATATLEAFF. CDR3 coding DNA: TGTGCCAGCAGTGCACGACCCCTAGCGACAGCCACACTTGAAGCTTTCTTT.

This clone showed up many times. V gene TRBV19 combines with J gene TRBJ1-2; D is uncertain. In germline, CDR1 is LNHDA, CDR2 SQIVND (reference sequence). Trimming took off 0 bases at V and 0 bases at J, with 26 bases between the two ends. This CDR3 region has 21 residues. The DNA of the CDR3 is TGTGCCAGTAGTATAGACAACGATATCGGGTTGCGAGGCGTATCTAACTATGGCTACACCTTC. This codes for CASSIDNDIGLRGVSNYGYTF.